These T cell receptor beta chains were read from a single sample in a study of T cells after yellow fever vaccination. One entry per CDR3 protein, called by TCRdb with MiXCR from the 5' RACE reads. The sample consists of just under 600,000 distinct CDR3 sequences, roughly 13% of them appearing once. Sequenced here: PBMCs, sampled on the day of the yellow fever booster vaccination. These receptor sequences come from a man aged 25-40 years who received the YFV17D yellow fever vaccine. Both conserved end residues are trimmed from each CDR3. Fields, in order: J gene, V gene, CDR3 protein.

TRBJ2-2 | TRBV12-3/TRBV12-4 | ASSTRTHTGEPF
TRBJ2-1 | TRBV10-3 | ATSLALNEQF
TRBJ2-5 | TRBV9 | ASSPHMKETQY
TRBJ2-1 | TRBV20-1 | SAPGTPTYNEQF
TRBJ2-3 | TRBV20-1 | SAPAELRSTDTQY
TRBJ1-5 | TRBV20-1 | SARVLRQGDQPQH
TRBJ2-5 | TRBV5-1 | ASSFSQETQY
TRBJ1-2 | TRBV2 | ASSSPGTDKGGYT
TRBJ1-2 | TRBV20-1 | SALPESGYT
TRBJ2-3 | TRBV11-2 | ASSLGTKTDTQY
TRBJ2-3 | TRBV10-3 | AISEAFGSDTQY
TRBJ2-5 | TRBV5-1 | ASRTGGASETQY
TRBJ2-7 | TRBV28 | ASSIPGTGSNEQY